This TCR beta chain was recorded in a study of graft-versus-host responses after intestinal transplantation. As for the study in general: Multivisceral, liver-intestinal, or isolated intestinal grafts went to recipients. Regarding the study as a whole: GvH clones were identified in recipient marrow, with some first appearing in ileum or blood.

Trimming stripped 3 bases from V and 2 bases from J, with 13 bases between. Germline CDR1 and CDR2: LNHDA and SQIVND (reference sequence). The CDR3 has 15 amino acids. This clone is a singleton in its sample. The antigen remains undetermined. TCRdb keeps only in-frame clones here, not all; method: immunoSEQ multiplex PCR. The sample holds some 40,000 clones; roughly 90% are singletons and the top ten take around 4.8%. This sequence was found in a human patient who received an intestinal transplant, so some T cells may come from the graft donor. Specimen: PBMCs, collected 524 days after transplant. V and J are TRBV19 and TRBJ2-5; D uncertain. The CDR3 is CASSIWGSPQETQYF. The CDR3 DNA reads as TGTGCCAGTAGTATTTGGGGTAGCCCTCAAGAGACCCAGTACTTC.